A selection of T cell receptor beta chains follows, all from one sample in a study of T cell changes during pregnancy in multiple sclerosis. Using immunoSEQ multiplex PCR, the repertoire was profiled, and TCRdb retains in-frame clones only, with some absent. The sample holds 25,000 to 35,000 clones, over 75% seen once. The source was CD8+ T cells from peripheral blood mononuclear cells, collected in the second trimester of pregnancy. The receptors derive from a female donor with multiple sclerosis, enrolled in a pregnancy study. Both conserved end residues are part of each CDR3. The D gene is left open where the match is weak. Size values are once, few and many counts, or a class for expanded clones, and some rows have none.

size: .
D: TRBD1
V: TRBV4-2
J: TRBJ1-2
CDR3: CASSQGPGQGYGYTF
DNA: TGTGCCAGCAGCCAAGGGCCCGGACAGGGATATGGCTACACCTTC

size: .
D: TRBD2
V: TRBV5-4
J: TRBJ2-3
CDR3: CASSFVGGPPDTQYF
DNA: TGTGCCAGCAGCTTCGTGGGAGGGCCCCCAGATACGCAGTATTTT

size: once
D: TRBD2
V: TRBV30
J: TRBJ2-3
CDR3: CAWGPPLLAGGTDTQYF
DNA: TGTGCCTGGGGTCCCCCCCTGCTAGCGGGAGGGACAGATACGCAGTATTTT

size: .
D: .
V: TRBV6-5
J: TRBJ1-1
CDR3: CASSYTGRGTEAFF
DNA: TGTGCCAGCAGTTACACAGGGAGAGGAACTGAAGCTTTCTTT

size: .
D: TRBD1
V: TRBV4-2
J: TRBJ2-7
CDR3: CASSQGIGTGGYEQYF
DNA: TGTGCCAGCAGCCAGGGCATTGGCACAGGGGGCTACGAGCAGTACTTC

size: .
D: TRBD1
V: TRBV30
J: TRBJ1-6
CDR3: CAWGTGVDLHF
DNA: TGTGCCTGGGGGACAGGGGTGGACCTCCACTTT

size: .
D: TRBD1
V: TRBV5-6
J: TRBJ2-7
CDR3: CASSLVGRGRYEQYF
DNA: TGTGCCAGCAGCTTGGTAGGCAGGGGGCGGTACGAGCAGTACTTC

size: .
D: .
V: TRBV27
J: TRBJ1-2
CDR3: CASRTLHRSADGYTF
DNA: TGTGCCAGCAGAACGTTACATCGGTCGGCGGATGGCTACACCTTC

size: .
D: .
V: TRBV7-9
J: TRBJ1-1
CDR3: CASSLVLGQNEAFF
DNA: TGTGCCAGCAGCTTAGTACTCGGACAGAACGAAGCTTTCTTT

size: .
D: TRBD2
V: TRBV19
J: TRBJ2-1
CDR3: CASSIPTSGVSYNEQFF
DNA: TGTGCCAGTAGTATACCGACTAGCGGGGTCTCCTACAATGAGCAGTTCTTC

size: .
D: .
V: TRBV27
J: TRBJ2-5
CDR3: CASSLRGETQYF
DNA: TGTGCCAGCAGTTTAAGAGGAGAGACCCAGTACTTC

size: .
D: TRBD2
V: TRBV6-5
J: TRBJ2-7
CDR3: CASSYFRGGAYEQYF
DNA: TGTGCCAGCAGTTACTTCCGGGGAGGGGCCTACGAGCAGTACTTC

size: .
D: .
V: TRBV4-1
J: TRBJ2-1
CDR3: CASSQEPGGNEQFF
DNA: TGCGCCAGCAGCCAAGAACCAGGGGGGAATGAGCAGTTCTTC

size: .
D: .
V: TRBV25-1
J: TRBJ2-1
CDR3: CASSPGALSYNEQFF
DNA: TGTGCCAGCAGCCCAGGCGCGCTCTCCTACAATGAGCAGTTCTTC

size: .
D: TRBD2
V: TRBV5-1
J: TRBJ2-3
CDR3: CASSLALAGGRTSTDTQYF
DNA: TGCGCCAGCAGCTTGGCCCTAGCGGGCGGGAGGACTAGCACAGATACGCAGTATTTT

size: once
D: .
V: TRBV19
J: TRBJ2-6
CDR3: CASRSGANVLTF
DNA: TGTGCCAGCCGCTCTGGGGCCAACGTCCTGACTTTC

size: .
D: TRBD2
V: TRBV27
J: TRBJ2-3
CDR3: CASSLLAGALDTQYF
DNA: TGTGCCAGCAGTTTACTAGCGGGAGCGTTGGATACGCAGTATTTT

size: .
D: TRBD1
V: TRBV27
J: TRBJ1-4
CDR3: CASRTGTVSNEKLFF
DNA: TGTGCCAGCAGAACTGGGACAGTATCTAATGAAAAACTGTTTTTT

size: .
D: TRBD2
V: TRBV29-1
J: TRBJ2-2
CDR3: CSVVGLAASNTGELFF
DNA: TGCAGCGTTGTAGGCCTAGCGGCTTCCAACACCGGGGAGCTGTTTTTT

size: .
D: TRBD1
V: TRBV6-1
J: TRBJ1-5
CDR3: CASWVGTVYQPQHF
DNA: TGTGCCAGCTGGGTCGGGACAGTGTATCAGCCCCAGCATTTT

size: once
D: TRBD2
V: TRBV4-1
J: TRBJ2-1
CDR3: CASSQEFGVAGGNEQFF
DNA: TGCGCCAGCAGCCAAGAATTTGGGGTAGCGGGAGGAAATGAGCAGTTCTTC

size: .
D: .
V: TRBV11-2
J: TRBJ1-3
CDR3: CASSLGGAGNTIYF
DNA: TGTGCCAGCAGCTTAGGGGGGGCTGGAAACACCATATATTTT

size: .
D: .
V: TRBV7-4
J: TRBJ2-5
CDR3: CASSLVEGVQRRQETQYF
DNA: TGTGCCAGCAGCTTAGTCGAGGGGGTCCAAAGGCGACAAGAGACCCAGTACTTC

size: once
D: .
V: TRBV19
J: TRBJ2-7
CDR3: CASSIEVSYEQYF
DNA: TGTGCCAGTAGTATCGAGGTCTCCTACGAGCAGTACTTC

size: .
D: .
V: TRBV29-1
J: TRBJ1-1
CDR3: CSVEWEAGRNTEAFF
DNA: TGCAGCGTTGAATGGGAGGCGGGGCGGAACACTGAAGCTTTCTTT

size: .
D: TRBD1
V: TRBV29-1
J: TRBJ2-3
CDR3: CSVDGRTGVPDTQYF
DNA: TGCAGCGTTGATGGCAGGACAGGGGTCCCAGATACGCAGTATTTT

size: .
D: .
V: TRBV18
J: TRBJ1-2
CDR3: CASSPDRVNYGYTF
DNA: TGTGCCAGCTCACCCGACCGGGTCAACTATGGCTACACCTTC

size: .
D: .
V: TRBV27
J: TRBJ1-2
CDR3: CASSFGLNYGYTF
DNA: TGTGCCAGCAGTTTCGGACTTAACTATGGCTACACCTTC

size: .
D: TRBD2
V: TRBV14
J: TRBJ2-7
CDR3: CASSHVTSGGSYEQYF
DNA: TGTGCCAGCAGCCATGTGACTAGCGGCGGCTCCTACGAGCAGTACTTC

size: .
D: .
V: TRBV7-6
J: TRBJ1-1
CDR3: CASSSAGGYEAFF
DNA: TGTGCCAGCAGCTCCGCGGGAGGGTATGAAGCTTTCTTT

size: .
D: TRBD1
V: TRBV5-4
J: TRBJ2-5
CDR3: CASTDRGETQYF
DNA: TGTGCCAGCACGGACAGGGGAGAGACCCAGTACTTC

size: .
D: .
V: TRBV9
J: TRBJ1-1
CDR3: CASSSSGGGSNEAFF
DNA: TGTGCCAGCAGCTCCTCCGGGGGGGGCTCCAATGAAGCTTTCTTT

size: .
D: .
V: TRBV30
J: TRBJ1-1
CDR3: CAWVPVPKGTEAFF
DNA: TGTGCCTGGGTCCCGGTCCCCAAGGGGACTGAAGCTTTCTTT

size: .
D: .
V: TRBV19
J: TRBJ1-2
CDR3: CASSNSWGLPTYGYTF
DNA: TGTGCCAGTAGTAATTCTTGGGGGCTTCCGACCTATGGCTACACCTTC

size: .
D: TRBD2
V: TRBV6-1
J: TRBJ2-7
CDR3: CASRLAGGPYEQYF
DNA: TGTGCCAGCAGGCTAGCGGGAGGGCCCTACGAGCAGTACTTC

size: .
D: .
V: TRBV11-2
J: TRBJ2-7
CDR3: CASQIGGLSYEQYF
DNA: TGTGCCAGCCAAATCGGGGGTCTCTCCTACGAGCAGTACTTC

size: .
D: TRBD1
V: TRBV7-9
J: TRBJ1-4
CDR3: CASSGPGQGNEKLFF
DNA: TGTGCCAGCAGCGGACCGGGACAGGGCAATGAAAAACTGTTTTTT

size: medium-sized
D: .
V: TRBV29-1
J: TRBJ2-7
CDR3: CSVLRGSVEQYF
DNA: TGCAGCGTTCTAAGGGGGTCAGTCGAGCAGTACTTC

size: .
D: .
V: TRBV12-5
J: TRBJ2-2
CDR3: CASGPSQGRVPGELFF
DNA: TGTGCTAGTGGTCCTTCACAGGGCCGAGTTCCTGGGGAGCTGTTTTTT

size: .
D: .
V: TRBV9
J: TRBJ2-1
CDR3: CASSVGDNYNEQFF
DNA: TGTGCCAGCAGCGTAGGCGACAACTACAATGAGCAGTTCTTC

size: .
D: TRBD2
V: TRBV15
J: TRBJ2-7
CDR3: CATSRDIAGGHYVQYF
DNA: TGTGCCACCAGCAGAGATATCGCGGGGGGTCACTATGTGCAGTACTTC

size: .
D: .
V: TRBV19
J: TRBJ1-5
CDR3: CASSIDVVESNQPQHF
DNA: TGTGCCAGTAGTATAGACGTAGTTGAAAGCAATCAGCCCCAGCATTTT

size: .
D: .
V: TRBV6-1
J: TRBJ1-5
CDR3: CASSESRGPQPQHF
DNA: TGTGCCAGCAGTGAATCCAGGGGCCCTCAGCCCCAGCATTTT